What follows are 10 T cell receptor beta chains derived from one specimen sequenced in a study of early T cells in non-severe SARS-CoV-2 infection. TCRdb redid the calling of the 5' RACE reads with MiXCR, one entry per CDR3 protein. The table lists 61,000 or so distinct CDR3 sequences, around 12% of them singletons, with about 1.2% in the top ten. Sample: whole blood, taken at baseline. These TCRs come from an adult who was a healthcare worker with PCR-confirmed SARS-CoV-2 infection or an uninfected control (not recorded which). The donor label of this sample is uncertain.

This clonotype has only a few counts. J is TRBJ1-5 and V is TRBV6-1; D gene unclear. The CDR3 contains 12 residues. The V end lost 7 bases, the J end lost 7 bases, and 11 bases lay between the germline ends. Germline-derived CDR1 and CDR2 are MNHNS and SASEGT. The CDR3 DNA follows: TGTGCCAGCATACCGATGGGGCAGCCCCAGCATTTT. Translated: CASIPMGQPQHF.

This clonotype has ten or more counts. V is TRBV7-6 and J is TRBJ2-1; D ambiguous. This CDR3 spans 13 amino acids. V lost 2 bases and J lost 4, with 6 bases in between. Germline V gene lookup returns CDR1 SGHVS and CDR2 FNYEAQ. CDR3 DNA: TGTGCCAGCAGCTTAAGCTCGTACAATGAGCAGTTCTTC. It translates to CASSLSSYNEQFF.

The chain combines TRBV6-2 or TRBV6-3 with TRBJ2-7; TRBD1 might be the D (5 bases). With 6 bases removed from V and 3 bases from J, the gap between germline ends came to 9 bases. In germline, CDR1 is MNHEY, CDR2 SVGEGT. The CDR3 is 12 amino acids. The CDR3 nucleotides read TGTGCCAGCAGCCAAGGGGTCTACGAGCAGTACGTC. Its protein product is CASSQGVYEQYV.

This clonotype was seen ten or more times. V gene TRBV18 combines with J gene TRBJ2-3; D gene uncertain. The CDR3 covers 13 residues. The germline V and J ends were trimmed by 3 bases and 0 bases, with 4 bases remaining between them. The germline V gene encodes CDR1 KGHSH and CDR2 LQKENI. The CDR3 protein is CASSPGSTDTQYF. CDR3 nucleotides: TGTGCCAGCTCACCCGGGAGCACAGATACGCAGTATTTT.

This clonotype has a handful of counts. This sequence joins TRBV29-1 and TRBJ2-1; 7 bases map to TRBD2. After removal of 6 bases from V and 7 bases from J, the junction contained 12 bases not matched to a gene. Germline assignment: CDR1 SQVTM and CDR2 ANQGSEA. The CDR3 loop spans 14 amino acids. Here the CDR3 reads CSVPEMTSRNEQFF. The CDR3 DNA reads TGCAGCGTCCCTGAAATGACTAGCCGGAATGAGCAGTTCTTC.

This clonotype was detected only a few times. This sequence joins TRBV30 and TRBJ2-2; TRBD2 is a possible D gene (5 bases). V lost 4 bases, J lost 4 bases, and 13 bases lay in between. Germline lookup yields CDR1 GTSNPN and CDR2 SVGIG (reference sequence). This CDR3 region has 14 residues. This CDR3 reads CAWTPGRVTGELFF. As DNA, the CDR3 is TGTGCCTGGACCCCTGGGCGGGTCACCGGGGAGCTGTTTTTT. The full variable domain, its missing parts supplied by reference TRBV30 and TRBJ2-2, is SQTIHQWPATLVQPVGSPLSLECTVEGTSNPNLYWYRQAAGRGLQLLFYSVGIGQISSEVPQNLSASRPQDRQFILSSKKLLLSDSGFYLCAWTPGRVTGELFFGEGSRLTVL.

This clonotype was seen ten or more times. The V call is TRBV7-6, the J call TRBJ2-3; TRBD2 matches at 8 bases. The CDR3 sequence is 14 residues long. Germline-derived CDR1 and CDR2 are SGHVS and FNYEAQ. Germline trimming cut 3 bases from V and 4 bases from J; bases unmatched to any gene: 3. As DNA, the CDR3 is TGTGCCAGCAGCTTGGGCGGGGGGCCAGATACGCAGTATTTT. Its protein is CASSLGGGPDTQYF.

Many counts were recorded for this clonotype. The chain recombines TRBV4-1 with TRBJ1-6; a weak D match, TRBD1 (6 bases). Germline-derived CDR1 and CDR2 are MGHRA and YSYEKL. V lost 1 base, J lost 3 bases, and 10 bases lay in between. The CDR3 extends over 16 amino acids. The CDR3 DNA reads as TGCGCCAGCAGCCAAGGACAGGTATTCTATAATTCACCCCTCCACTTT. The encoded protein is CASSQGQVFYNSPLHF.

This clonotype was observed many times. CDR3 in DNA: TGTGCCAGTCGATCGGGACAGGGGGCCCTAGGCTACACCTTC. Amino acid sequence: CASRSGQGALGYTF. The chain carries TRBV19 and TRBJ1-2; 12 positions match TRBD1. CDR3 length equals 14 residues. The V gene's germline CDR1 is LNHDA and CDR2 SQIVND (reference sequence). J was trimmed by 8 bases and V by 8 bases; bases with no gene match: 9.

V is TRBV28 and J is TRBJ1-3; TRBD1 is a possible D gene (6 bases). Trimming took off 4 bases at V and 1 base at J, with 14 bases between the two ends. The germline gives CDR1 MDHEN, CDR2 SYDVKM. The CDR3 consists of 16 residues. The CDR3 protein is CASSSPGQLSGNTIYF. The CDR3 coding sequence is TGTGCCAGCAGTTCGCCAGGACAGCTTTCTGGAAACACCATATATTTT.